Listed here are 28 T cell receptor beta chains from one sample, sequenced in a study of early T cells in non-severe SARS-CoV-2 infection. One entry per CDR3 protein results from TCRdb running MiXCR on the 5' RACE reads. The sample lists tens of thousands of distinct CDR3 sequences, under 4.5% occurring once. The sample consisted of whole blood. The receptors shown here come from an adult who was a healthcare worker with PCR-confirmed SARS-CoV-2 infection or an uninfected control (not recorded which).

There are many counts of this clonotype. This sequence joins TRBV4-1 and TRBJ2-7, with D possibly TRBD1 on 6 matching bases. The germline V and J ends were trimmed by 1 base and 3 bases, with 10 bases remaining between them. The length of the CDR3 is 14 residues. The germline V gene encodes CDR1 MGHRA and CDR2 YSYEKL. CDR3 loop: CASSQVGTNYEQYF. Here the CDR3 DNA reads TGCGCCAGCAGCCAAGTCGGGACAAACTACGAGCAGTACTTC.

There are many counts of this clonotype. The chain recombines TRBV7-9 with TRBJ1-3; D gene uncertain. The germline V and J ends were trimmed by 5 bases and 0 bases, with 11 bases remaining between them. Looked up from germline, CDR1 is SEHNR and CDR2 is FQNEAQ (reference sequence). This CDR3 contains 15 residues. CDR3 bases: TGTGCCAGCAGCGCTCTGGCCGGCTCTGGAAACACCATATATTTT. Translating gives CASSALAGSGNTIYF.

This clonotype was observed a handful of times. The chain uses TRBV7-2 and TRBJ2-2; a possible D gene is TRBD2 (6 bases). Germline CDR1 reads SGHTA; CDR2 reads FQGNSA. CDR3 size: 14 residues. With 5 bases removed from V and 4 bases from J, the gap between germline ends came to 11 bases. CDR3 region: CASSRDFRTGELFF. CDR3 coding DNA: TGTGCCAGCAGCCGGGACTTTCGCACCGGGGAGCTGTTTTTT.

This clonotype was counted many times. This chain's CDR3 is CASSYAGGNEQFF. As DNA, the CDR3 is TGTGCCAGCAGTTATGCCGGCGGCAATGAGCAGTTCTTC. The chain uses TRBV27 and TRBJ2-1, with D uncertain. The CDR3 sequence is 13 residues long. Trimming pared 4 bases from V and 6 bases from J, leaving 10 bases between. Germline lookup yields CDR1 MNHEY and CDR2 SMNVEV (reference sequence).

This clonotype was seen ten or more times. CDR3 DNA: TGTGCCAGCTCTTCCCTTGACCGCTACACCTTC. Its protein product is CASSSLDRYTF. The V gene is TRBV25-1, the J gene TRBJ1-2; no clear D gene. Looked up from germline, CDR1 is MGHDK and CDR2 is SYGVNS. V was shortened by 8 bases and J by 9 bases, with 13 bases between the two germline ends. The CDR3 runs 11 residues.

This clonotype was counted ten times or more. J is TRBJ2-2 and V is TRBV7-6; D unresolved. The germline V and J ends were trimmed by 7 bases and 7 bases, with 7 bases remaining between them. This CDR3 comprises 11 residues. Germline values: CDR1 SGHVS, CDR2 FNYEAQ. The CDR3 DNA reads as TGTGCCAGCACCGGTCGCGGGGAGCTGTTTTTT. Residues: CASTGRGELFF. Based on the CDR3 plus reference TRBV7-6 and TRBJ2-2, the full variable domain is GAGVSQSPRYKVTKRGQDVALRCDPISGHVSLYWYRQALGQGPEFLTYFNYEAQQDKSGLPNDRFSAERPEGSISTLTIQRTEQRDSAMYRCASTGRGELFFGEGSRLTVL.

This clonotype was detected ten times or more. V usage is TRBV11-3 and J usage is TRBJ2-7; 9 bases map to TRBD2. Losses at the gene ends were 5 bases for V and 3 bases for J; bases not matched to a gene: 5. The CDR3 extends over 14 amino acids. Germline V gene data show CDR1 as SGHNT and CDR2 as YENEEA. CDR3 residues: CASSLGLANYEQYF. The CDR3 DNA is TGTGCCAGCAGCCTAGGACTAGCGAACTACGAGCAGTACTTC.

The chain carries TRBV5-1 and TRBJ2-5, with 8 bases lining up with TRBD1. The ends lost 6 bases at V and 4 bases at J; junction bases unmatched: 14. This CDR3 spans 16 amino acids. The V gene's germline CDR1 is SGHRS and CDR2 YFSETQ. CDR3 DNA: TGCGCCAGCACCCCCTTAACAGGGGGTCGGGCAGAGACCCAGTACTTC. Residues: CASTPLTGGRAETQYF.

This clonotype was observed at least ten times. The chain links TRBV20-1 to TRBJ2-1; TRBD2 agrees at 10 bases. Per germline, CDR1 DFQATT and CDR2 SNEGSKA (reference sequence). This CDR3 is 16 amino acids long. V trimming: 6 bases; J trimming: 0 bases; junction bases outside the gene matches: 8. The CDR3, as DNA: TGCAGTGCCCCACCCGCTAGCGGGAGCTCCTACAATGAGCAGTTCTTC. This translates into CSAPPASGSSYNEQFF.

This clonotype was recorded at least ten times. The chain joins TRBV24-1 to TRBJ2-3; 7 positions match TRBD1. V gave up 9 bases and J gave up 3 bases; unmatched junction bases: 5. Germline-derived CDR1 and CDR2 are KGHDR and SFDVKD. This CDR3 spans 13 amino acids. The CDR3 bases are TGTGCCACCGAGGGGGCCATGACAGATACGCAGTATTTT. It yields the protein CATEGAMTDTQYF.

Ten or more counts support this clonotype. The chain joins TRBV29-1 to TRBJ2-7; TRBD1 aligns across 10 bases. The J segment lost 3 bases and the V segment lost 7 bases, leaving 3 bases of the junction unmatched. The CDR3 has 12 residues. Germline assignment: CDR1 SQVTM and CDR2 ANQGSEA. The CDR3 reads CSAGTGVYEQYF. Written as DNA, the CDR3 is TGCAGCGCCGGGACAGGGGTCTACGAGCAGTACTTC.

This clonotype was observed at least ten times. This chain connects TRBV7-3 to TRBJ2-7; TRBD1 agrees at 8 bases. Germline loops: CDR1 SGHTA, CDR2 FQGTGA. This CDR3 spans 14 amino acids. The J segment lost 2 bases and the V segment lost 5 bases, leaving 5 bases of the junction unmatched. CDR3 sequence reads: CASSPGQAPYEQYF. As DNA, the CDR3 is TGTGCCAGCAGCCCGGGACAGGCCCCCTACGAGCAGTACTTC.

This clonotype was found a few times. J is TRBJ2-7 and V is TRBV20-1, with TRBD1 matching over 8 bases. The V gene's germline CDR1 is DFQATT and CDR2 SNEGSKA (reference sequence). Trimming cost V 5 bases and J 2 bases; bases outside gene matches: 8. This CDR3 has 14 residues. This CDR3 reads CSASGTGNTYEQYF. The CDR3 region has the DNA TGCAGTGCTTCCGGGACAGGAAACACCTACGAGCAGTACTTC.

This clonotype has a count of ten or more. The chain couples TRBV5-1 to TRBJ1-2; D might be TRBD1 (6 bases). CDR1 and CDR2 (germline): SGHRS, YFSETQ. V lost 1 base and J lost 4, with 11 bases in between. The CDR3 runs 14 residues. This CDR3 reads CASSLPGDLYGYTF. CDR3 in DNA: TGCGCCAGCAGCTTGCCAGGGGACCTCTATGGCTACACCTTC.

This clonotype occurred many times. CDR3 residues: CASSAADEQYF. In nucleotides, the CDR3 is TGTGCCAGCAGTGCGGCGGACGAGCAGTACTTC. The chain carries TRBV25-1 and TRBJ2-7; D gene uncertain. The germline V gene has CDR1 MGHDK and CDR2 SYGVNS. CDR3 length equals 11 residues. V was shortened by 4 bases and J by 5 bases, with 6 bases between the two germline ends.

Many counts were recorded for this clonotype. The genes are TRBV21-1 and TRBJ1-5. TRBV21-1 is labeled a pseudogene. This CDR3 is built from 15 residues. CDR3 loop: CASSPLGSRNQPQHF. DNA for the CDR3: TGTGCCAGCAGCCCTCTTGGGTCACGCAATCAGCCCCAGCATTTT.

This clonotype was counted at least ten times. The V gene is TRBV29-1, the J gene TRBJ2-7, with D possibly matching TRBD1 (5 bases). V lost 6 bases and J lost 3, with 9 bases in between. The CDR3 totals 11 residues. The germline CDR1 and CDR2 sequences are SQVTM and ANQGSEA. The DNA for the CDR3 is TGCAGCGTCCTAGACAGCTACGAGCAGTACTTC. This sequence encodes CSVLDSYEQYF.

At least ten counts were recorded for this clonotype. This rearrangement joins TRBV9 to TRBJ1-6; the match to TRBD1 covers 9 bases. The J segment lost 14 bases and the V segment lost 0 bases, leaving 3 bases of the junction unmatched. The CDR3 totals 13 residues. Germline V gene sequence: CDR1 SGDLS, CDR2 YYNGEE. The CDR3 protein is CASSVAGQGALHF. The CDR3 DNA reads as TGTGCCAGCAGCGTAGCGGGACAGGGTGCCCTCCACTTT.

This clonotype was counted a few times. The chain joins TRBV7-6 to TRBJ1-2; D remains ambiguous. The CDR3 loop spans 14 amino acids. The ends were cut back, 8 bases at V and 8 bases at J, with 21 bases in the middle. The germline V gene has CDR1 SGHVS and CDR2 FNYEAQ. CDR3 sequence: CASHPPVGSKGYTF. The CDR3 region has the DNA TGTGCCAGCCACCCGCCTGTGGGGTCGAAGGGCTACACCTTC.

The table lists this clonotype with many counts. The chain has TRBV5-5 and TRBJ1-2, with 9 bases that match TRBD1. Trimming cost V 0 bases and J 5 bases; bases outside gene matches: 5. Looked up from germline, CDR1 is SGHKS and CDR2 is YYEKEE (reference sequence). The CDR3 is 15 residues long. The CDR3 here is CASSLEGQGGYGYTF. CDR3 DNA sequence: TGTGCCAGCAGCTTGGAGGGACAGGGAGGTTATGGCTACACCTTC.

Many counts were recorded for this clonotype. The gene calls are TRBV18 and TRBJ1-1; TRBD1 is a possible D gene (6 bases). CDR3 length: 15 residues. Trimming pared 1 base from V and 3 bases from J, leaving 12 bases between. Germline V gene sequence: CDR1 KGHSH, CDR2 LQKENI. In DNA form, the CDR3 reads TGTGCCAGCTCACCACTCCCAGGGGCGGACACTGAAGCTTTCTTT. Its translation: CASSPLPGADTEAFF.

This clonotype was detected ten times or more. The chain links TRBV11-2 to TRBJ1-5, with a weak D call TRBD1 (5 bases). CDR1 is SGHAT, CDR2 FQNNGV, per germline. V lost 7 bases and J 3 bases, leaving 13 bases between the germline ends. The CDR3 runs to 14 residues. CDR3 nucleotides: TGTGCCAGCATCTCCGGACACATCAATCAGCCCCAGCATTTT. Translating it yields CASISGHINQPQHF.

This clonotype has a count of ten or more. V is TRBV3-1 and J is TRBJ1-1; D ambiguous. The CDR3 spans 13 residues. The V gene's germline CDR1 is LGHDT and CDR2 YNNKEL (reference sequence). The germline V and J ends were trimmed by 3 bases and 5 bases, with 10 bases remaining between them. The CDR3 region is CASSHTGWTEAFF. As DNA, the CDR3 is TGTGCCAGCAGCCACACGGGTTGGACTGAAGCTTTCTTT.

Many counts were recorded for this clonotype. The rearrangement joins TRBV4-2 to TRBJ1-4; D is unresolved. V gave up 0 bases and J gave up 8 bases, with 13 bases separating them. The CDR3 is 15 amino acids. Germline CDR1 is LGHNA and CDR2 is YNFKEQ. In DNA, the CDR3 is TGTGCCAGCAGCCAAGATCGGATCAGTTTGGAAAAACTGTTTTTT. Residues: CASSQDRISLEKLFF.

This clonotype was counted at least ten times. V is TRBV29-1 and J is TRBJ2-7; tentative D call: TRBD2 (5 bases). Germline V gives CDR1 SQVTM, CDR2 ANQGSEA. The CDR3 consists of 13 residues. The germline V and J ends were trimmed by 4 bases and 3 bases, with 13 bases remaining between them. CDR3 loop: CSVVRGPFYEQYF. The CDR3 DNA reads as TGCAGCGTTGTGCGCGGGCCATTCTACGAGCAGTACTTC.

This clonotype was found many times. The gene calls are TRBV7-9 and TRBJ2-1; possibly TRBD2 for D (6 bases). This CDR3 comprises 13 residues. Germline V gene lookup returns CDR1 SEHNR and CDR2 FQNEAQ (reference sequence). With 1 base removed from V and 7 bases from J, the gap between germline ends came to 8 bases. The CDR3 region is CASSLGTTNEQFF. CDR3 DNA sequence: TGTGCCAGCAGCTTAGGGACTACAAATGAGCAGTTCTTC.

This clonotype was detected only a few times. This may stem from a read error, because a much larger clone lies one nucleotide away. This chain links TRBV5-4 with TRBJ2-1; 12 bases are a match to TRBD1. This CDR3 has 15 residues. Trimming removed 6 bases from V and 5 bases from J; junction bases left unmatched: 6. CDR1 and CDR2 from the germline V gene are SGHNT and YYREEE (reference sequence). CDR3: CASTQGQGANNEQFF. CDR3 bases: TGTGCCAGCACCCAGGGACAGGGGGCTAACAATGAGCAGTTCTTC. The entire variable domain, with the rest obtained from reference TRBV5-4 and TRBJ2-1, is as follows: ETGVTQSPTHLIKTRGQQVTLRCSSQSGHNTVSWYQQALGQGPQFIFQYYREEENGRGNFPPRFSGLQFPNYSSELNVNALELDDSALYLCASTQGQGANNEQFFGPGTRLTVL.

At least ten counts were recorded for this clonotype. The V gene is TRBV11-2, the J gene TRBJ2-1, with 7 bases fitting TRBD2. The J segment lost 12 bases and the V segment lost 5 bases, leaving 16 bases of the junction unmatched. CDR1 is SGHAT, CDR2 FQNNGV, per germline. This CDR3 has 15 amino acids. The CDR3 protein is CASSPGGTRLGGQFF. CDR3 nucleotide sequence: TGTGCCAGCAGCCCCGGGGGGACTCGACTTGGTGGGCAGTTCTTC. Together with reference TRBV11-2 and TRBJ2-1, the CDR3 gives the full variable domain: EAGVAQSPRYKIIEKRQSVAFWCNPISGHATLYWYQQILGQGPKLLIQFQNNGVVDDSQLPKDRFSAERLKGVDSTLKIQPAKLEDSAVYLCASSPGGTRLGGQFFGPGTRLTVL.